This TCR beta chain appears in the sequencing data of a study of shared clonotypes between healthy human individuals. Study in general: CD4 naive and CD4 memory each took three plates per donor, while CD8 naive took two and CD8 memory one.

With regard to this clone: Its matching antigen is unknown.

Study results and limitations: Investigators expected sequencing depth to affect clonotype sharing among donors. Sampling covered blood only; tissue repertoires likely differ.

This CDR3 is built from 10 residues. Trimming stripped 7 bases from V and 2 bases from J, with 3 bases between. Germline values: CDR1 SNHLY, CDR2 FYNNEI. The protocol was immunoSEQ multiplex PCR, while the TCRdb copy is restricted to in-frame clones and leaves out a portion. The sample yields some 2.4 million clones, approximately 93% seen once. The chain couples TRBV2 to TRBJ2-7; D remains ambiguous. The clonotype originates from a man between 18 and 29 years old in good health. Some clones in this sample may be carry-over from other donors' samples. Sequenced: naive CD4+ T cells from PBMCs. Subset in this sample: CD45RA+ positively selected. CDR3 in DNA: TGTGCCAGCAAAGCCTACGAGCAGTACTTC. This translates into CASKAYEQYF.